The present TCR beta chain was sequenced within a study of cytomegalovirus exposure and HLA in healthy donors. CDR3 length: 12 residues. V was pared by 8 bases and J by 8 bases, with 5 bases of the junction left unmatched. CDR1 and CDR2 from the germline V gene are LNHDA and SQIVND (reference sequence). Primers: 60 Vbeta forward and 13 Jbeta reverse. Sequenced by immunoSEQ multiplex PCR; TCRdb stores in-frame clones only, minus some. The sample lists roughly 170,000 clones, approximately 71% occurring once. The receptor was derived from a girl aged 10-17 years in good health and CMV-seronegative. The sample taken for sequencing was PBMCs. The chain joins TRBV19 to TRBJ1-1; the match to TRBD1 covers 10 bases. CDR3 loop: CASLTGGSEAFF. CDR3 bases: TGTGCCAGTTTGACAGGGGGCTCCGAAGCTTTCTTT.